This T cell receptor beta chain was retrieved from a study of cytomegalovirus exposure and HLA in healthy donors. CDR1 SGDLS and CDR2 YYNGEE come from the germline V gene. Losses at the gene ends were 4 bases for V and 2 bases for J; bases not matched to a gene: 7. This CDR3 contains 15 residues. A multiplex PCR was run with 60 Vbeta primers and 13 Jbeta primers. Sequencing was performed with immunoSEQ multiplex PCR; in TCRdb, only in-frame clones are kept and a portion is missing. The data show 100,000 to 150,000 clones, 73% seen once. This clonotype originated in a woman aged 35 to 49 in good health and CMV-seronegative. V gene TRBV9 combines with J gene TRBJ2-3; 7 bases are a match to TRBD2. Material for sequencing was PBMCs. CDR3 nucleotide sequence: TGTGCCAGCAGCTCGGAGGCGGGAGCCACAGATACGCAGTATTTT. Its protein is CASSSEAGATDTQYF.